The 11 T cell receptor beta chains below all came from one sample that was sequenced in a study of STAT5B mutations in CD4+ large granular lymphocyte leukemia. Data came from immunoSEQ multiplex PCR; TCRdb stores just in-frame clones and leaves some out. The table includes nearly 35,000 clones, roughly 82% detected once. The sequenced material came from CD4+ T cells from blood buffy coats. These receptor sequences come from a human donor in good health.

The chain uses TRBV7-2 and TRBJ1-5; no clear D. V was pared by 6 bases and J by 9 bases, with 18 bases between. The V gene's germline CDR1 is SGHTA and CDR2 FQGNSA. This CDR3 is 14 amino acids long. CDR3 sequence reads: CASSQDGRLWPQHF. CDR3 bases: TGTGCCAGCAGTCAAGACGGGAGACTTTGGCCCCAGCATTTT.

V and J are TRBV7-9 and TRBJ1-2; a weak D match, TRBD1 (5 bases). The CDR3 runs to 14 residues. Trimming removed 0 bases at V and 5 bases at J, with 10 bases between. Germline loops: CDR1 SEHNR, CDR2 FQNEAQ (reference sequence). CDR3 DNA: TGTGCCAGCAGCTTAGCGGACCAGGGTTATGGCTACACCTTC. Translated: CASSLADQGYGYTF.

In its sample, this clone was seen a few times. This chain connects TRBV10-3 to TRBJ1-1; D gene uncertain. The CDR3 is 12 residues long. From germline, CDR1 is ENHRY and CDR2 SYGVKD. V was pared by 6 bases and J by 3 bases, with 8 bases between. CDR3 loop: CAIRRRDTEAFF. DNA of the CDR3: TGTGCCATCAGACGCAGAGACACTGAAGCTTTCTTT.

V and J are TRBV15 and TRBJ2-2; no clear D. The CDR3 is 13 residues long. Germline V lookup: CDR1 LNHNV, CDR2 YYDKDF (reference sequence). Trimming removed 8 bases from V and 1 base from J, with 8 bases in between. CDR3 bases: TGTGCCACCGGCGAAGGGAACACCGGGGAGCTGTTTTTT. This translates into CATGEGNTGELFF.

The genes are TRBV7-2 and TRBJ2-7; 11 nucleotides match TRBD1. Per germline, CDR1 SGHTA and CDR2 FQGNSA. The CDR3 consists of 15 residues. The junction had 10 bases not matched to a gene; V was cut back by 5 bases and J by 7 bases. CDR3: CASSPRGTGGEEQYF. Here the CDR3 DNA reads TGTGCCAGCAGCCCCAGAGGGACAGGGGGTGAGGAGCAGTACTTC.

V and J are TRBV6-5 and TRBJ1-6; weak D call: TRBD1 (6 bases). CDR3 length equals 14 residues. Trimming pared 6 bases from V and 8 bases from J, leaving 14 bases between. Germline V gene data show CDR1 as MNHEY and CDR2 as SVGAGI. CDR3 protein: CASRLKTGYSPLHF. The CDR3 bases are TGTGCCAGCAGGCTAAAGACAGGTTATTCACCCCTCCACTTT.

The CDR3 sequence: CASSFLLSWTSGMVTQYF. The CDR3 nucleotides are TGTGCCAGCAGCTTCCTCCTCTCCTGGACTAGCGGGATGGTGACCCAGTACTTC. V and J are TRBV7-8 and TRBJ2-5; TRBD2 aligns across 12 bases. Germline values: CDR1 SGHVS, CDR2 FQNEAQ. V shed 3 bases, J shed 7 bases, and the junction held 15 bases outside the gene matches. This CDR3 contains 18 residues.

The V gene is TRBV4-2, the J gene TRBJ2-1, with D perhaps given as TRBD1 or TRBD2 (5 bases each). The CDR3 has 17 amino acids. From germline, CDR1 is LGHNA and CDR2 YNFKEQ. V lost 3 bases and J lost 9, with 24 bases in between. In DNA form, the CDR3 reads TGTGCCAGCAGCCAGTTCACCGAGACGCGGCGTGGGGGTGAGCAGTTCTTC. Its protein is CASSQFTETRRGGEQFF.

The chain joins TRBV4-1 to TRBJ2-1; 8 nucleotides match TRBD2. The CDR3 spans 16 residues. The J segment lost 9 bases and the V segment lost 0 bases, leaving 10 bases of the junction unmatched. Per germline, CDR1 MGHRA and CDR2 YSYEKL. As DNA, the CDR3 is TGCGCCAGCAGCCAAGATCTACCGGGAGGGCCCGGTGAGCAGTTCTTC. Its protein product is CASSQDLPGGPGEQFF.

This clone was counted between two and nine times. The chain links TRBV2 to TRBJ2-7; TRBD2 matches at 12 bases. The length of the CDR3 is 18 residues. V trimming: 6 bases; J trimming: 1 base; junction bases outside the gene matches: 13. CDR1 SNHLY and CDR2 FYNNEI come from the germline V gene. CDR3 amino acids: CASSVTSSSGGESYEQYF. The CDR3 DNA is TGTGCCAGCAGCGTGACGTCCTCTAGCGGGGGGGAATCCTACGAGCAGTACTTC. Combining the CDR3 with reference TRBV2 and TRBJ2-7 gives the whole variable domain EPEVTQTPSHQVTQMGQEVILRCVPISNHLYFYWYRQILGQKVEFLVSFYNNEISEKSEIFDDQFSVERPDGSNFTLKIRSTKLEDSAMYFCASSVTSSSGGESYEQYFGPGTRLTVT.

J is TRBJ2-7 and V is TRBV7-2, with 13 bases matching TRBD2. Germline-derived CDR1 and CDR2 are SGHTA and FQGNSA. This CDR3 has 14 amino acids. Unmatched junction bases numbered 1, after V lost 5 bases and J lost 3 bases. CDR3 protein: CASSRTSGSYEQYF. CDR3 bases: TGTGCCAGCAGCCGGACTAGCGGGAGCTACGAGCAGTACTTC.